This T cell receptor beta chain was retrieved from a study of blood T cell repertoires in COVID-19. About the research overall: The United States, Italy and Spain provided the acute and convalescent COVID-19 samples. Nucleic acid was either cDNA or gDNA, and it came from T cells, B-cell-depleted T cells, or PBMCs.

The V gene lost 2 bases and the J gene lost 4 bases, with 17 bases spanning the gap. This CDR3 has 16 amino acids. Source study methods: Researchers report that nucleated cell counts were estimated from reference gene primer amplification. Sequenced by immunoSEQ multiplex PCR; TCRdb stores in-frame clones only, minus some. V, J and clone size are those of that table, while D and trimming were read from the DNA. The sample comprises under 500,000 clones, around nine tenths of which are singletons, and approximately 4.5% rests with the top ten. The gene calls are TRBV23-1 and TRBJ2-5, with D perhaps matching TRBD1 (5 bases). TRBV23-1 is an open reading frame whose function is uncertain. This clonotype was obtained from a woman younger than 45 with acute or convalescent COVID-19. Sequenced: peripheral blood. CDR3 DNA: TGCGCCAGCAGTCAAAGTACCCGGACACCCATAGAGACCCAGTACTTC. Protein product: CASSQSTRTPIETQYF.